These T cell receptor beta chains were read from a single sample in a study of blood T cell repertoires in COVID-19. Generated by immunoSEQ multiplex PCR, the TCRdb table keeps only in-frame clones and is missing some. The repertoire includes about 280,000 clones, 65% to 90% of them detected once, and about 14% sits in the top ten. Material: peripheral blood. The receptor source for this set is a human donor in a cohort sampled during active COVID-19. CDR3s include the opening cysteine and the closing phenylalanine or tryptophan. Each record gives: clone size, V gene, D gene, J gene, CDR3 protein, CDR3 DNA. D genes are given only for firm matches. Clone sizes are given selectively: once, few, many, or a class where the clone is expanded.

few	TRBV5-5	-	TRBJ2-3	CASSLETRDTQYF	TGTGCCAGCAGCTTGGAGACACGAGATACGCAGTATTTT
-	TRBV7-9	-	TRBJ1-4	CASSRDKGGLFF	TGTGCCAGCAGCCGAGATAAGGGAGGGCTGTTTTTT
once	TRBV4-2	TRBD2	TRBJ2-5	CASSQAGGGRVGETQYF	TGTGCCAGCAGCCAAGCGGGGGGGGGTAGAGTAGGAGAGACCCAGTACTTC
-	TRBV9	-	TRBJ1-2	CASSGQNRNYGYTF	TGTGCCAGCAGCGGACAGAACCGTAACTATGGCTACACCTTC
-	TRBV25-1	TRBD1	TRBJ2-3	CASSDPGTGLDTQYF	TGTGCCAGCAGTGACCCCGGGACAGGGCTAGATACGCAGTATTTT
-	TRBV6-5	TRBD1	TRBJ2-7	CASNTGGYEQYF	TGTGCATCTAACACAGGGGGCTACGAGCAGTACTTC
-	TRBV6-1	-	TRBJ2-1	CASSEFAGSTGEQFF	TGTGCCAGCAGTGAATTTGCGGGATCTACCGGAGAGCAGTTCTTC
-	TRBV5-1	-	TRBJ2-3	CASSLPTHSTDTQYF	TGCGCCAGCAGCTTACCGACTCATAGCACAGATACGCAGTATTTT
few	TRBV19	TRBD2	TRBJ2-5	CASSGLAGGGGRTQYF	TGTGCCAGTAGCGGACTAGCGGGAGGCGGGGGTCGGACCCAGTACTTC
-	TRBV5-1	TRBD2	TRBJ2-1	CASSFTSGRNEQFF	TGCGCCAGCAGCTTTACTAGCGGGAGGAATGAGCAGTTCTTC
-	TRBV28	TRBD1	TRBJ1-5	CASRGTGGGQPQHF	TGTGCCAGCAGGGGCACAGGGGGCGGACAGCCCCAGCATTTT
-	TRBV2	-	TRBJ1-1	CARMGLSNTEAFF	TGTGCCAGGATGGGACTCTCGAACACTGAAGCTTTCTTT
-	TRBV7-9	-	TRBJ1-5	CASSRGGNQPQHF	TGTGCCAGCAGCCGCGGGGGGAATCAGCCCCAGCATTTT
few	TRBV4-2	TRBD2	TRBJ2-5	CASSQAVSGSEWGGETQYF	TGTGCCAGCAGCCAAGCGGTTTCGGGATCGGAGTGGGGGGGGGAGACCCAGTACTTC
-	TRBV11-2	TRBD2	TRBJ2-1	CASSHGTSGWDNEQFF	TGTGCCAGCAGCCACGGGACTAGCGGGTGGGACAATGAGCAGTTCTTC
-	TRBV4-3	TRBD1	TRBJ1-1	CASSQTGQGRTFF	TGCGCCAGCAGCCAGACGGGACAGGGTAGGACTTTCTTT
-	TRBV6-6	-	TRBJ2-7	CASSIPRTRPYEQYF	TGTGCCAGCAGTATCCCTCGGACTCGGCCCTACGAGCAGTACTTC
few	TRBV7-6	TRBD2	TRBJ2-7	CASSLAFGLAEYEQYF	TGTGCCAGCAGCTTAGCGTTCGGACTAGCGGAGTACGAGCAGTACTTC
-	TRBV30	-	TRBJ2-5	CAWSVQHSQETQYF	TGTGCCTGGAGTGTACAGCACAGTCAAGAGACCCAGTACTTC
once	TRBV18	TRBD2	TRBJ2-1	CASSAGTRGYNEQFF	TGTGCCAGCTCAGCCGGGACTAGGGGTTACAATGAGCAGTTCTTC
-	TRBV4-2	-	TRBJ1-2	CASSQELGRKGGYTF	TGTGCCAGCAGCCAAGAACTCGGGCGAAAGGGGGGCTACACCTTC
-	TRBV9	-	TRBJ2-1	CASTPDLSSYNEQFF	TGTGCCAGCACCCCTGACTTGAGCTCCTACAATGAGCAGTTCTTC
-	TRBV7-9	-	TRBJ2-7	CASSLGLGDEQYF	TGTGCCAGCAGCTTGGGACTGGGCGACGAGCAGTACTTC
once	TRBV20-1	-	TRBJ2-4	CSASPRDTLAKNIQYF	TGCAGTGCTAGTCCCCGGGACACCTTAGCCAAAAACATTCAGTACTTC
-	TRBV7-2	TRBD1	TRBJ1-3	CASSSGQGSGNTIYF	TGTGCCAGCAGCTCAGGACAGGGCTCTGGAAACACCATATATTTT
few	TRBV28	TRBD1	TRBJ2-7	CASSSGTGAYEQYF	TGTGCCAGCAGTTCCGGGACAGGGGCCTACGAGCAGTACTTC
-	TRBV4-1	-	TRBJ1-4	CASSQPTGLERFKLFF	TGCGCCAGCAGCCAACCAACGGGATTGGAGAGGTTTAAACTGTTTTTT
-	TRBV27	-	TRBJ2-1	CASSPRDHNTYNEQFF	TGTGCCAGCAGTCCGCGGGACCACAACACCTACAATGAGCAGTTCTTC
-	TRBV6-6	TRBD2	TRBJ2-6	CASSLAGVISGANVLTF	TGTGCCAGCAGTCTGGCGGGAGTAATCTCTGGGGCCAACGTCCTGACTTTC
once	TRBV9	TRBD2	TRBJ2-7	CASSVDLAGGEQYF	TGTGCCAGCAGCGTAGATTTAGCGGGAGGTGAGCAGTACTTC
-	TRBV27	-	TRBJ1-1	CASSLRGEAFF	TGTGCCAGCAGTTTAAGAGGGGAAGCTTTCTTT
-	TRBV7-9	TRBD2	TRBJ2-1	CASSRGERGPLYNEQFF	TGTGCCAGCAGCCGGGGTGAGCGGGGGCCCCTCTACAATGAGCAGTTCTTC
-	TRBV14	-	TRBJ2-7	CASSQGSLWDSIYEQYF	TGTGCCAGCAGCCAAGGAAGCTTGTGGGACTCGATCTACGAGCAGTACTTC
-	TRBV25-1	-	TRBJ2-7	CASSLSIVEQYF	TGTGCCAGCAGTCTGTCCATAGTGGAGCAGTACTTC
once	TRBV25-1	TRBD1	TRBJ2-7	CASRETGGRSYEQYF	TGTGCCAGCAGGGAGACAGGGGGCCGTTCCTACGAGCAGTACTTC
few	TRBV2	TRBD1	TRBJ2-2	CASSRQGDTGELFF	TGTGCCAGCAGCCGCCAGGGGGACACCGGGGAGCTGTTTTTT
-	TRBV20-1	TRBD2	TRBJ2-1	CSASSLAGGPAIHYNEQFF	TGCAGTGCTAGTAGCCTAGCGGGAGGGCCCGCGATCCATTACAATGAGCAGTTCTTC
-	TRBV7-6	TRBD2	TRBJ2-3	CASSYRLAGTTDTQYF	TGTGCCAGCAGCTATCGACTAGCGGGGACCACAGATACGCAGTATTTT
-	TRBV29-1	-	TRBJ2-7	CSGAGTRGNEQYF	TGCAGCGGGGCCGGGACCAGGGGCAACGAGCAGTACTTC
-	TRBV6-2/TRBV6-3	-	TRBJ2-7	CASSYSKEAGYEQYF	TGTGCCAGCAGTTACTCGAAGGAGGCAGGCTACGAGCAGTACTTC
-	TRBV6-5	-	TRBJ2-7	CASSSISSYEQYF	TGTGCCAGCAGTTCTATCTCGAGCTACGAGCAGTACTTC
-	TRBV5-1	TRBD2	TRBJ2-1	CASSLELAGYNEQFF	TGCGCCAGCAGCTTGGAACTAGCGGGCTACAATGAGCAGTTCTTC
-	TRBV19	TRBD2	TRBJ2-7	CASSIRLAGVYEQYF	TGTGCCAGTAGTATCCGGCTAGCGGGAGTTTACGAGCAGTACTTC
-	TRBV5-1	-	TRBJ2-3	CASSLAGRDTDTQYF	TGCGCCAGCAGCTTGGCCGGACGGGACACAGATACGCAGTATTTT
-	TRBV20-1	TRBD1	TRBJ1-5	CSASEGASNQPQHF	TGCAGTGCTAGTGAGGGGGCTAGCAATCAGCCCCAGCATTTT
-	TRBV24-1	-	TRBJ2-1	CATSDFAGNEQFF	TGTGCCACCAGTGATTTCGCGGGGAATGAGCAGTTCTTC
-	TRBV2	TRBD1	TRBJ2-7	CASTGTGQVYEQYF	TGTGCCAGCACTGGGACAGGTCAAGTCTACGAGCAGTACTTC
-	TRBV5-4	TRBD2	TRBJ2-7	CASSPRTRLAKYEQYF	TGTGCCAGCAGCCCGCGTACGAGACTAGCGAAATACGAGCAGTACTTC
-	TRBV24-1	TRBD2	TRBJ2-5	CATSDRMGTSGPPGETQYF	TGTGCCACCAGTGACCGTATGGGGACTAGCGGACCGCCAGGAGAGACCCAGTACTTC
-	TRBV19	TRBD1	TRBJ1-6	CASQTETGSSPLHF	TGTGCCAGCCAAACCGAGACAGGGAGTTCACCCCTCCACTTT
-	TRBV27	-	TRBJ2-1	CASSLRSGWRHNEQFF	TGTGCCAGCAGTTTAAGGTCGGGGTGGAGACACAATGAGCAGTTCTTC
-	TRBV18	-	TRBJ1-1	CASSPSSRANTEAFF	TGTGCCAGCTCACCAAGTTCCAGGGCTAACACTGAAGCTTTCTTT
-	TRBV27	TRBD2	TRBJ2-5	CASSPRGQGLAGGRETQYF	TGTGCCAGCAGTCCAAGGGGACAGGGACTAGCGGGAGGGCGAGAGACCCAGTACTTC
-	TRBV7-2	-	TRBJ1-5	CASSLVVGRRGQPQHF	TGTGCCAGCAGCTTAGTGGTAGGGAGGCGCGGTCAGCCCCAGCATTTT